This TCR beta chain was profiled in a study of vaccination effects on CD4 cells after COVID-19 (dated by TCRdb to 2021 to 2024). For the study in its entirety: Each participant got two doses of an mRNA SARS-CoV-2 vaccine, either BNT162b2 or mRNA-1273. In both COVID-19 convalescent patients and infection-naive vaccine recipients, the study compared SARS-CoV-2 spike-specific CD4+ TCR repertoires from before mRNA vaccination with those from after it. A total of 9 to 11 COVID-19 convalescent patients and a handful of SARS-CoV-2-naive healthy vaccine recipients were included in the full study. Cultures from other donors in the study were sequenced using the Oncomine TCR Beta short-read assay on an Illumina iSeq 100.

The ViraFEST assay stimulated PBMC with viral peptide pools and then used TCR sequencing to identify antigen-specific CD4+ T cell clonotypes by expansion. After around 11 days of culture, CD4+ T cells were isolated with the EasySep CD4+ T cell isolation kit. None of the healthy vaccine recipients had a prior SARS-CoV-2 infection, which was confirmed by nucleocapsid antibody tests that came back negative both before and after vaccination. Some 2 million PBMC per well were cultured with about 9.6 ug/ml peptides in IMDM containing 5% human AB serum, roughly 9.5 IU/ml IL-2 and gentamicin. On days 3 and 7, half of the culture medium was replaced with fresh IL-2-containing medium. Each peptide stimulation condition was cultured in triplicate wells unless otherwise noted. PBMC were separated from whole blood using Ficoll-Paque Plus gradient centrifugation and were then either cryopreserved at -140C or used fresh. The overlapping peptide pools covered the spike proteins of SARS-CoV-2 and of the common cold coronaviruses HCoV-NL63, HCoV-OC43 and HCoV-229E. Genomic DNA was extracted from cultured CD4+ T cells with the QIAamp micro DNA kit.

The protocol used for the library was the immunoSEQ multiplex PCR assay. DNA from the cultured, isolated CD4+ T cells was subjected to TCR beta CDR3 sequencing. Per the source publication's procedure: Non-productive TCR sequences were removed and reads were trimmed to the CDR3 region, keeping CDR3s of at least 7 amino acids. Antigen-specific clonotypes were identified with the MANAFEST web app by comparing expansion in peptide wells against reference cultures. To count as positive, a clone had to show expansion at FDR<0.05 compared with the reference and with all other wells, an odds ratio above 5, and a frequency above 0.1% in two replicate wells. A clonotype was called cross-reactive if it was significantly expanded both in SARS-CoV-2 spike wells and in at least one common cold coronavirus spike condition. CDR3 similarity was assessed by Levenshtein distance with the stringdist R package, and unrooted trees were built with ape in R 3.6.1. Entries here come from immuneACCESS through TCRdb and include only in-frame sequences with V and J called. Some clones fail to appear in such tables; in the studies checked, an unresolved V gene covers under half of the shortfall, and the cause of the remainder is unknown. Clone size and V and J calls were adopted from that table, with D and trimming inferred from the DNA. The sample table lists more than 40,000 clones, more than 65% of them with a count of one. The ten largest clones represent about 3% of the sample.

At the junction V is shortened by 6 bases and J by 7 bases, with 16 bases in between. Including the terminal cysteine and phenylalanine, the CDR3 comprises 14 residues. Just the 42-base CDR3 DNA is kept, in frame starting at base 1. As encoded in the germline V gene, CDR1 is SGHTA while CDR2 is FQGNSA. Overall study results and their limits: Among healthy vaccine recipients, nearly all vaccine-induced clones were SARS-CoV-2 mono-reactive, and only 1 of 255 was cross-reactive with common cold coronaviruses. Both infection-induced and vaccine-induced clones contracted markedly at late post-vaccination timepoints, which is consistent with waning T cell responses. The study was limited by a small number of convalescent patients and lacked early post-infection timepoints.

A word on this clone: Which antigen it targets is not known. No much larger clone exists at a distance of one base, and base qualities are not known.

Recombination connected TRBV7-2 to TRBJ2-1, with a weak D call of TRBD1 (7 bases match). This material consisted of CD4+ T cells from PBMCs cultured with HCoV-NL63 spike peptides, taken before COVID-19 vaccination. What this sample's cell subset or site label stands for: HCoV-NL63 spike overlapping peptide pool stimulation. This clonotype was obtained from a human donor who received a COVID-19 vaccine. The base sequence is TGTGCCAGCAGTCTCCGCAGGGGGGCAAATGAGCAGTTCTTC. It specifies CASSLRRGANEQFF.